This record covers a single T cell receptor beta chain. The clone's antigen remains unknown. The record has no base qualities; no much larger clone is one base away. The source of the sample is a study of blood T cell repertoires in COVID-19 (dated by TCRdb to 2019 to 2021). Turning to the overall study: Samples from collaborators originated in the United States, Italy and Spain and spanned both the acute and convalescent phases of COVID-19. The repertoires were made available in a free public database intended to serve as a resource for research on the immune response to SARS-CoV-2. The samples were drawn from two sources: the first 160 participants of the ongoing ImmuneRACE study, and 1,000 to 1,500 subjects contributed by 6 global collaborators. The sample metadata nearly always contained a de-identified subject ID, COVID-19 status, age in years and sex. Deeply sampled blood TCRbeta repertoires from subjects exposed to, actively infected with, or recovered from COVID-19 were included in the dataset. The prospective study material was composed of cDNA or gDNA derived from T cells, B-cell-depleted T cells, or PBMCs. Where HLA class I and class II types were available, the types were taken from metadata supplied by the sample provider, not from assay-based typing.

TCRbeta CDR3 regions were amplified from genomic DNA by means of the immunoSEQ Assay, a bias-controlled multiplex PCR. On the study's bioinformatics: Within the assay, amplification of reference gene primers was used to estimate how many nucleated cells each sample contained. To quantify the absolute abundance of each unique TCRbeta CDR3 rearrangement, sequence reads were collapsed and filtered. Productive Simpson clonality was computed per sample as the square root of Simpson's diversity index over productive rearrangements. TCRdb obtained this table from immuneACCESS and retained in-frame rearrangements with V and J assigned. These tables miss some clones; where compared with another copy, unresolved V genes account for less than half of the shortfall, and the remainder is unexplained. D and trimming come from the DNA, and the V and J calls and clone size come from that table. The sample yields about 440,000 clones; about 87% were counted once. Roughly 12% of the sample lies in the top ten.

Points the paper makes about the study in general: The amount of clinical and demographic metadata varied by source and participant and was provided uncurated.

At one collaborating source in Seattle, patients were enrolled during active infection and were followed longitudinally through the course of disease. Whole blood was collected in K2EDTA tubes by collaborating institutions according to the institutions' own protocols. For TCRbeta analysis, collaborators shipped samples in one of three forms: frozen whole blood, isolated PBMCs, or DNA extracted from either of those sample types. This sequence originates from a woman between 50 and 59 years old with COVID-19, enrolled during active disease. Sequences were obtained from peripheral blood.

The CDR3 region: CATSLRTNTQYF. The nucleotide sequence is TGTGCCACCAGCTTGCGCACGAATACGCAGTATTTT. Recombination connected TRBV15 to TRBJ2-3; the D gene cannot be named for sure. V and J are truncated by 5 bases and 7 bases respectively, leaving an intervening sequence of 10 bases. Via the germline V gene (reference sequence), CDR1 is LNHNV and CDR2 YYDKDF. From its cysteine to its phenylalanine, the CDR3 spans 12 amino acids. The entry retains the CDR3 DNA only, 36 bases that are in frame from base 1.